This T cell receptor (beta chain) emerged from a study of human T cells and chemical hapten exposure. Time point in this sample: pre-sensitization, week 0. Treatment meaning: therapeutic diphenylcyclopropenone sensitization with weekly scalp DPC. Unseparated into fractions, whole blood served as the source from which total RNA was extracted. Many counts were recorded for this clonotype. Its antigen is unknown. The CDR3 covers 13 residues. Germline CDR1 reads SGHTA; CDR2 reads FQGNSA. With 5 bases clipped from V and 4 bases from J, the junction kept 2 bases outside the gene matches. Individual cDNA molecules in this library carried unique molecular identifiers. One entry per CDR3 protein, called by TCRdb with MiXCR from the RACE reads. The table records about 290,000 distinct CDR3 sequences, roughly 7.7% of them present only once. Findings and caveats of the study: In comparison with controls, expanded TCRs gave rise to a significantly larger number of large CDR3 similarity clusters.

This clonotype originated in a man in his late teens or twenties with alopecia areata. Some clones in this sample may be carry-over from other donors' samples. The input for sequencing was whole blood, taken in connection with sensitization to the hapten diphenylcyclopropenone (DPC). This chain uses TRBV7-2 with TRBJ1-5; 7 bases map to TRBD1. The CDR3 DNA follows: TGTGCCAGCAGCGCGGACAGGAATCAGCCCCAGCATTTT. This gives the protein CASSADRNQPQHF.